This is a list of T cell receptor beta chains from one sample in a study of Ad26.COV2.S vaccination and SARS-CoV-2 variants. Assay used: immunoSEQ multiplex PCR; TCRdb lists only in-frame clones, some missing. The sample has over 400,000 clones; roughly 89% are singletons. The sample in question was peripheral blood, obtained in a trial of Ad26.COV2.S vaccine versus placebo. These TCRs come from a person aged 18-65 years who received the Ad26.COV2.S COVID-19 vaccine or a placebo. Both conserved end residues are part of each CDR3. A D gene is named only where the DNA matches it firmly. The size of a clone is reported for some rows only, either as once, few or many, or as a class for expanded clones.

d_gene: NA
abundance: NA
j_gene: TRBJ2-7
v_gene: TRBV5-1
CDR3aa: CASSPLGFSYEQYF
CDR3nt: TGCGCCAGCAGCCCGCTAGGATTCTCCTACGAGCAGTACTTC

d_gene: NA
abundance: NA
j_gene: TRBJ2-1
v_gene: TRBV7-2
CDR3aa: CASRDGWGDQFDEQFF
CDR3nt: TGTGCCAGCAGGGATGGTTGGGGGGATCAGTTCGATGAGCAGTTCTTC

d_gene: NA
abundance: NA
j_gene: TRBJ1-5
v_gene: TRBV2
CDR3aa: CASSEGWQPQHF
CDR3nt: TGTGCCAGCAGTGAAGGGTGGCAGCCCCAGCATTTT

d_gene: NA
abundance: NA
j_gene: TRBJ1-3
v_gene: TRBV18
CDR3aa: CASSPGFGNTIYF
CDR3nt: TGTGCCAGCTCACCAGGGTTCGGAAACACCATATATTTT

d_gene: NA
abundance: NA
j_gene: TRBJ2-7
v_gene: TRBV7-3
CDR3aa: CASSLSSNYEQYF
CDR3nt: TGTGCCAGCAGCTTAAGCTCTAACTACGAGCAGTACTTC

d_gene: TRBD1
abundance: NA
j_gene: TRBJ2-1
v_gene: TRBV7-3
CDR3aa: CASSLRTGANYNEQFF
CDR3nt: TGTGCCAGCAGCTTAAGGACAGGGGCCAACTACAATGAGCAGTTCTTC

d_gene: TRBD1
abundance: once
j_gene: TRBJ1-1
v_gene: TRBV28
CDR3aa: CASSLRGLIGTEAFF
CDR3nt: TGTGCCAGCAGTTTGAGGGGGCTTATCGGCACTGAAGCTTTCTTT

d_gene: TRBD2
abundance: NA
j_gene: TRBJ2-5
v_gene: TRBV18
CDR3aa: CASSPRPMTSGGEETQYF
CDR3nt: TGTGCCAGCTCACCCCGTCCCATGACTAGCGGGGGGGAAGAGACCCAGTACTTC

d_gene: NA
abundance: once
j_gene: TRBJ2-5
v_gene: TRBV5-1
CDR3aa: CASSRDAGGETQYF
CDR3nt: TGCGCCAGCAGTCGGGACGCCGGGGGAGAGACCCAGTACTTC

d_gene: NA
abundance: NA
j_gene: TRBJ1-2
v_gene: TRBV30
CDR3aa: CAWNSMGEVSYGYTF
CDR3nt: TGTGCCTGGAATTCTATGGGGGAGGTCTCTTATGGCTACACCTTC

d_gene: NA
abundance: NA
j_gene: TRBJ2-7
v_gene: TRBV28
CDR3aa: CASSDYGIVQYF
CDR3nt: TGTGCCAGCAGTGACTACGGGATTGTGCAGTACTTC

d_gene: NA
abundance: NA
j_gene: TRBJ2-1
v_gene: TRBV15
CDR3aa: CATSRGGGRPDNEQFF
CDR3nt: TGTGCCACCAGCAGAGGTGGGGGCAGGCCCGACAATGAGCAGTTCTTC

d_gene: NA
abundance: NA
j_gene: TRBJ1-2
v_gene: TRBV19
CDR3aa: CASTPGGLYGYTF
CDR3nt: TGTGCCAGTACCCCCGGTGGGCTATATGGCTACACCTTC

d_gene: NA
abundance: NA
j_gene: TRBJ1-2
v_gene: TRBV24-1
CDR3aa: CATSDLGPVGEYGYTF
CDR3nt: TGTGCCACCAGTGATTTGGGGCCAGTAGGTGAGTATGGCTACACCTTC

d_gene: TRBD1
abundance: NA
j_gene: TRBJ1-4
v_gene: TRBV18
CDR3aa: CASSTSGGLSEKLFF
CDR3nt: TGTGCCAGCTCAACGTCAGGGGGCCTAAGTGAAAAACTGTTTTTT

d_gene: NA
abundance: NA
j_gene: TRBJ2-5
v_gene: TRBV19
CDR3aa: CASSVAGAVYF
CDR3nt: TGTGCCAGTAGTGTTGCAGGGGCTGTGTACTTC